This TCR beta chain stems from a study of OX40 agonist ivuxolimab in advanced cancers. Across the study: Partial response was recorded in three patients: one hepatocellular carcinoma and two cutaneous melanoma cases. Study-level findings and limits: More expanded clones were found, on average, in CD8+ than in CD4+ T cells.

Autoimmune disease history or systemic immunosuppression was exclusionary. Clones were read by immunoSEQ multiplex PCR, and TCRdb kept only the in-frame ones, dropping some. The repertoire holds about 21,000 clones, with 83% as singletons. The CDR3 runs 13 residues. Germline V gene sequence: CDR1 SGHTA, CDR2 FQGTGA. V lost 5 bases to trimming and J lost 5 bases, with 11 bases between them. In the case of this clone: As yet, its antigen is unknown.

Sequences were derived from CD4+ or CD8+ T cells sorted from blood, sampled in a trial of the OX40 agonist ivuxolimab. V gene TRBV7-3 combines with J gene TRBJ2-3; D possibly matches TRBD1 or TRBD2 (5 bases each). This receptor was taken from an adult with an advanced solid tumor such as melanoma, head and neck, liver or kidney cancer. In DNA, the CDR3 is TGTGCCAGCAGCCCGGGACCTCAAGATACGCAGTATTTT. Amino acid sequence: CASSPGPQDTQYF.